This TCR beta chain was sequenced in a study of T cells in Graves' hyperthyroidism and ophthalmopathy. Study results and caveats: Model-based prediction identified ophthalmopathy a median roughly 6.1 months prior to its onset.

Amplification yielded TCR beta CDR3 regions, with RNA transcripts as the source. Initially, a first-round RT-PCR of the TCR CDR3 employed the HTBI primer set. MiXCR was run by TCRdb on the multiplex PCR reads, yielding one entry per CDR3 protein. The sample comprises 540,000 or so distinct CDR3 sequences, 46% of which are singletons, and roughly 19% rests with the top ten. Worth noting for this clonotype: Its specificity is not known. A much larger clone sits a single nucleotide away, making a read error possible.

The CDR3 spans 13 residues. The chain links TRBV12-3 or TRBV12-4 to TRBJ1-4; weak D call: TRBD1 (5 bases). The sample was peripheral blood or thyroid tissue (not recorded which). The sequence came from an adult woman with Graves' disease, either hyperthyroidism or ophthalmopathy (not recorded which). CDR3: CASSPGRDEKLLF. The DNA for the CDR3 is TGTGCCAGCAGTCCGGGACGGGATGAAAAACTGCTTTTT.